The 30 T cell receptor beta chains reported below all come from one sample, sequenced in a study of cytomegalovirus exposure and HLA in healthy donors. Clones were read by immunoSEQ multiplex PCR, and TCRdb kept only the in-frame ones, dropping some. This sample has about 140,000 clones, with less than 95% found just once. The sequencing input was PBMCs. The origin of the receptors is a man aged 18 to 29 in good health and CMV-seropositive.

V gene TRBV29-1 combines with J gene TRBJ2-7; the match to TRBD1 covers 10 bases. The germline gives CDR1 SQVTM, CDR2 ANQGSEA. After removal of 4 bases from V and 6 bases from J, the junction contained 12 bases not matched to a gene. The CDR3 length is 15 residues. The CDR3 sequence is CSVADRGRPGGEQYF. CDR3 nucleotides: TGCAGCGTTGCTGACAGGGGGCGCCCCGGCGGCGAGCAGTACTTC.

The chain employs TRBV4-1 and TRBJ2-3; unclear D gene. Trimming took off 0 bases at V and 2 bases at J, with 15 bases between the two ends. In germline, CDR1 is MGHRA, CDR2 YSYEKL. The CDR3 covers 17 residues. The DNA of the CDR3 is TGCGCCAGCAGCCAAGACGTGGCTTCACCCCCCACAGATACGCAGTATTTT. Its protein product is CASSQDVASPPTDTQYF.

This chain uses TRBV19 with TRBJ1-1; TRBD1 agrees at 11 bases. CDR1 and CDR2 from the germline V gene are LNHDA and SQIVND (reference sequence). J lost 6 bases, V lost 4 bases, and 4 bases had no gene match. CDR3 length equals 14 residues. The CDR3 spells CASSTEDRGPEAFF. In DNA form, the CDR3 reads TGTGCCAGTAGTACAGAGGACAGGGGGCCTGAAGCTTTCTTT.

The J gene is TRBJ2-3, the V gene TRBV2; a weak D match, TRBD2 (6 bases). Trimming took off 6 bases at V and 0 bases at J, with 16 bases between the two ends. This CDR3 is 16 amino acids long. Germline V gives CDR1 SNHLY, CDR2 FYNNEI. CDR3 amino acids: CASSQDLGGSTDTQYF. For the CDR3, the DNA is TGTGCCAGCAGCCAAGACTTGGGGGGTAGCACAGATACGCAGTATTTT.

The chain's CDR3 is CASSEELRGTGELFF. DNA for the CDR3: TGTGCCAGCAGTGAAGAACTAAGGGGTACCGGGGAGCTGTTTTTT. The chain employs TRBV2 and TRBJ2-2; the D gene is possibly TRBD1 (5 bases). CDR1 SNHLY and CDR2 FYNNEI come from the germline V gene. Between the trimmed V and J ends, which lost 1 base and 5 bases, there was a span of 11 bases. The CDR3 is 15 amino acids.

The chain combines TRBV2 with TRBJ2-7, with 10 bases fitting TRBD2. This CDR3 has 17 residues. Germline-derived CDR1 and CDR2 are SNHLY and FYNNEI. Trimming at V came to 3 bases and at J to 5 bases, leaving 13 bases not matched to a gene. The CDR3 loop reads CASSERLAGALLDEQYF. The CDR3 DNA is TGTGCCAGCAGTGAGCGTCTAGCGGGAGCCCTGTTGGACGAGCAGTACTTC.

This clone was picked up a small number of times. This chain connects TRBV9 to TRBJ1-5, with a possible D match to TRBD1 (6 bases). Germline V gives CDR1 SGDLS, CDR2 YYNGEE. Trimming shortened V by 2 bases and J by 7 bases, and 16 bases separated the two germline ends. The CDR3 extends over 15 amino acids. CDR3 in DNA: TGTGCCAGCAGCGTCTACGCTAGGGGGACACAGCCCCAGCATTTT. Amino acids: CASSVYARGTQPQHF. Filled out from reference TRBV9 and TRBJ1-5, the complete variable domain reads DSGVTQTPKHLITATGQRVTLRCSPRSGDLSVYWYQQSLDQGLQFLIQYYNGEERAKGNILERFSAQQFPDLHSELNLSSLELGDSALYFCASSVYARGTQPQHFGDGTRLSIL.

V is TRBV11-2 and J is TRBJ2-7, with 11 bases lining up with TRBD2. The V gene end was trimmed by 1 base and the J gene end by 7 bases; junction bases not matched to a gene: 9. The germline CDR1 and CDR2 sequences are SGHAT and FQNNGV. This CDR3 is 16 amino acids long. This chain's CDR3 is CASSLVTSGSLWEQYF. CDR3 nucleotide sequence: TGTGCCAGCAGCTTAGTTACTAGCGGGAGTCTATGGGAGCAGTACTTC. The whole variable domain, filled in from reference TRBV11-2 and TRBJ2-7, reads EAGVAQSPRYKIIEKRQSVAFWCNPISGHATLYWYQQILGQGPKLLIQFQNNGVVDDSQLPKDRFSAERLKGVDSTLKIQPAKLEDSAVYLCASSLVTSGSLWEQYFGPGTRLTVT.

V and J are TRBV28 and TRBJ2-7, with TRBD2 identical over 9 bases. Germline V gene sequence: CDR1 MDHEN, CDR2 SYDVKM. The CDR3 is 19 residues long. After removal of 5 bases from V and 5 bases from J, the junction contained 22 bases not matched to a gene. CDR3 bases: TGTGCCAGCAGTACAGGCCCGGGAACCTCTAGCGGGAAGGCCCACGAGCAGTACTTC. Amino acids: CASSTGPGTSSGKAHEQYF.

The J gene is TRBJ2-5, the V gene TRBV5-5; TRBD2 is a possible D gene (5 bases). The CDR3 spans 13 residues. Germline-derived CDR1 and CDR2 are SGHKS and YYEKEE (reference sequence). V shed 4 bases and J shed 7 bases, with 14 bases lying between them. The CDR3 coding sequence is TGTGCCAGCAGCCCCCGAGGGCTAGGGACCCAGTACTTC. Encoded protein: CASSPRGLGTQYF. Looking up the rest from reference TRBV5-5 and TRBJ2-5 gives the full variable domain: DAGVTQSPTHLIKTRGQQVTLRCSPISGHKSVSWYQQVLGQGPQFIFQYYEKEERGRGNFPDRFSARQFPNYSSELNVNALLLGDSALYLCASSPRGLGTQYFGPGTRLLVL.

The V gene is TRBV19, the J gene TRBJ1-2; TRBD1 might be the D (5 bases). The V end lost 5 bases, the J end lost 0 bases, and 10 bases lay between the germline ends. This CDR3 is built from 14 residues. Germline V lookup: CDR1 LNHDA, CDR2 SQIVND (reference sequence). DNA of the CDR3: TGTGCCAGTAGTCAGGCAGGGACTAACTATGGCTACACCTTC. Its protein is CASSQAGTNYGYTF.

The chain recombines TRBV28 with TRBJ1-1; tentative D call: TRBD1 (5 bases). CDR1 is MDHEN and CDR2 is SYDVKM in the germline V gene. V was pared by 6 bases and J by 4 bases, with 18 bases between. The CDR3 runs 15 residues. The CDR3 DNA reads TGTGCCAGCAGCTCACCGGTCCTGGGGGGCACTGAAGCTTTCTTT. Residues: CASSSPVLGGTEAFF. Based on the CDR3 plus reference TRBV28 and TRBJ1-1, the full variable domain is DVKVTQSSRYLVKRTGEKVFLECVQDMDHENMFWYRQDPGLGLRLIYFSYDVKMKEKGDIPEGYSVSREKKERFSLILESASTNQTSMYLCASSSPVLGGTEAFFGQGTRLTVV.

In this sample, this clone turned up once. The V and J genes are TRBV6-1 and TRBJ2-7, with D maybe TRBD1 (5 bases). V was trimmed by 7 bases and J by 8 bases, leaving 21 bases between them. The CDR3 has 14 residues. Germline CDR1 is MNHNS and CDR2 is SASEGT. This CDR3 reads CASTSGQQGAQQYF. Written as DNA, the CDR3 is TGTGCCAGCACCTCAGGGCAACAAGGGGCGCAGCAGTACTTC.

This clone was seen a single time. J is TRBJ1-3 and V is TRBV5-8; D gene unclear. The CDR3 runs 15 residues. The V gene's germline CDR1 is SGHTS and CDR2 YDEGEE. V was trimmed by 3 bases and J by 1 base, leaving 11 bases between them. CDR3 nucleotides: TGTGCCAGCAGCTACATGGCCCGATCTGGAAACACCATATATTTT. This encodes CASSYMARSGNTIYF.

The chain combines TRBV9 with TRBJ2-1; D is ambiguous. Between the trimmed V and J ends, which lost 4 bases and 8 bases, there was a span of 16 bases. Germline V CDR1 and CDR2: SGDLS, YYNGEE. The CDR3 runs to 14 residues. CDR3 bases: TGTGCCAGCAGCAGGATCGTCGCCAGCGATGAGCAGTTCTTC. Amino acids: CASSRIVASDEQFF.

The chain links TRBV6-1 to TRBJ1-1; D unresolved. The CDR3 is made up of 16 amino acids. Looked up from germline, CDR1 is MNHNS and CDR2 is SASEGT. Trimming cost V 2 bases and J 4 bases, with 17 bases left between them. CDR3 DNA: TGTGCCAGCAGTGAATATTCCGGGATCTGGAGCACTGAAGCTTTCTTT. Protein sequence: CASSEYSGIWSTEAFF.

The genes are TRBV29-1 and TRBJ2-7, with a possible D match to TRBD2 (5 bases). V was cut by 6 bases and J by 0 bases, with 6 bases left in between. Germline values: CDR1 SQVTM, CDR2 ANQGSEA. CDR3 length: 11 residues. The CDR3 DNA is TGCAGCGTAGGGAGCTCCTACGAGCAGTACTTC. Protein product: CSVGSSYEQYF.

The chain employs TRBV7-9 and TRBJ2-7; D is perhaps TRBD2 (5 bases). Deletions cut 5 bases from V and 5 bases from J, with 7 bases between. CDR3 length: 11 amino acids. CDR1 is SEHNR and CDR2 is FQNEAQ in the germline V gene (reference sequence). The CDR3 DNA is TGTGCCAGCAGCCTCGGGGACGAGCAGTACTTC. Protein sequence: CASSLGDEQYF.

The chain has TRBV27 and TRBJ2-3; TRBD1 is a possible D gene (6 bases). The V gene's germline CDR1 is MNHEY and CDR2 SMNVEV (reference sequence). The ends were cut back, 6 bases at V and 6 bases at J, with 19 bases in the middle. The CDR3 totals 15 residues. CDR3 coding DNA: TGTGCCAGCAGCTTTGACAGGATAACCATCGATACGCAGTATTTT. It is translated as CASSFDRITIDTQYF.

The rearrangement uses TRBV5-1 and TRBJ1-6; D gene uncertain. Trimming stripped 1 base from V and 10 bases from J, with 12 bases between. Germline CDR1 reads SGHRS; CDR2 reads YFSETQ. There are 14 residues in the CDR3. This CDR3 is CASSLRSSRSPLHF. CDR3 sequence (DNA): TGCGCCAGCAGCTTGAGATCCTCTCGGTCACCCCTCCACTTT. Filled out from reference TRBV5-1 and TRBJ1-6, the complete variable domain reads KAGVTQTPRYLIKTRGQQVTLSCSPISGHRSVSWYQQTPGQGLQFLFEYFSETQRNKGNFPGRFSGRQFSNSRSEMNVSTLELGDSALYLCASSLRSSRSPLHFGNGTRLTVT.

This clone was seen a single time. The chain has TRBV5-6 and TRBJ2-7; 9 bases map to TRBD1. The CDR3 length is 15 residues. Looked up from germline, CDR1 is SGHDT and CDR2 is YYEEEE. The J segment lost 2 bases and the V segment lost 2 bases, leaving 5 bases of the junction unmatched. Written as DNA, the CDR3 is TGTGCCAGCAGCTTTGCGGGACAGGGACCCTACGAGCAGTACTTC. Protein sequence: CASSFAGQGPYEQYF.

The genes are TRBV9 and TRBJ2-1; TRBD2 agrees at 8 bases. The V and J ends lost 0 bases and 4 bases, in that order; junction bases with no gene match: 6. This CDR3 is built from 16 residues. Per germline, CDR1 SGDLS and CDR2 YYNGEE. The CDR3 here is CASSVVGRAVYNEQFF. The CDR3, as DNA: TGTGCCAGCAGCGTAGTCGGGAGGGCCGTTTACAATGAGCAGTTCTTC.

The chain carries TRBV4-1 and TRBJ2-3; tentative D call: TRBD1 (5 bases). Per germline, CDR1 MGHRA and CDR2 YSYEKL. V was clipped by 0 bases and J by 0 bases, with 19 bases between them. The CDR3 totals 19 residues. The CDR3 DNA reads TGCGCCAGCAGCCAAGACACAGGCGAAGCCCACGAAAGCACAGATACGCAGTATTTT. Translation: CASSQDTGEAHESTDTQYF.

The chain recombines TRBV21-1 with TRBJ2-7; TRBD1, the table's D call, lacks a check against the DNA. TRBV21-1 counts as a pseudogene. CDR3 length: 13 residues. In DNA form, the CDR3 reads TGTGCCGGGCCAGGGGGCCACGGTTACGAGCAGTACTTC. It encodes CAGPGGHGYEQYF.

V usage is TRBV6-6 and J usage is TRBJ1-1; 9 bases are a match to TRBD1. J lost 4 bases, V lost 5 bases, and 2 bases had no gene match. Looked up from germline, CDR1 is MNHNY and CDR2 is SVGAGI (reference sequence). The CDR3 runs 13 residues. The CDR3 DNA reads as TGTGCCAGCAGTCTGACAGGGGGCACTGAAGCTTTCTTT. This gives the protein CASSLTGGTEAFF.

The chain uses TRBV5-1 and TRBJ2-7, with D maybe TRBD1 (5 bases). Germline CDR1 reads SGHRS; CDR2 reads YFSETQ. The CDR3 runs 14 residues. Trimming shortened V by 6 bases and J by 2 bases, and 15 bases separated the two germline ends. Here the CDR3 DNA reads TGCGCCAGCACTCAGGGTCTGGGGCCCTACGAGCAGTACTTC. The encoded protein is CASTQGLGPYEQYF.

The V gene is TRBV6-1, the J gene TRBJ2-7; maybe TRBD1 (6 bases). Germline values: CDR1 MNHNS, CDR2 SASEGT. CDR3 length: 14 amino acids. The V gene lost 5 bases and the J gene lost 0 bases, with 11 bases spanning the gap. The chain's CDR3 is CASSWGQNSYEQYF. The CDR3 DNA is TGTGCCAGCAGTTGGGGACAAAACTCCTACGAGCAGTACTTC.

V gene TRBV10-3 combines with J gene TRBJ2-7, with 9 bases that match TRBD1. There are 15 residues in the CDR3. V dropped 8 bases and J dropped 5; count of bases not matched to a gene: 13. Germline assignment: CDR1 ENHRY and CDR2 SYGVKD. Here the CDR3 DNA reads TGTGCCATCCTGGACCCGGGACAGGGTACCCACGAGCAGTACTTC. Translated, it gives CAILDPGQGTHEQYF.

This clone occurred once. The chain recombines TRBV5-1 with TRBJ2-2; TRBD2 is a possible D gene (6 bases). Germline V gene data show CDR1 as SGHRS and CDR2 as YFSETQ. V was clipped by 5 bases and J by 4 bases, with 12 bases between them. This CDR3 is 14 amino acids long. The CDR3 DNA reads as TGCGCCAGCAGAAGAGGGACTGCCACCGGGGAGCTGTTTTTT. Translation: CASRRGTATGELFF. Filled out from reference TRBV5-1 and TRBJ2-2, the complete variable domain reads KAGVTQTPRYLIKTRGQQVTLSCSPISGHRSVSWYQQTPGQGLQFLFEYFSETQRNKGNFPGRFSGRQFSNSRSEMNVSTLELGDSALYLCASRRGTATGELFFGEGSRLTVL.

This clone has only one observation. The chain combines TRBV25-1 with TRBJ2-1; no clear D. The CDR3 length is 16 residues. V was shortened by 5 bases and J by 0 bases, with 14 bases between the two germline ends. Germline-derived CDR1 and CDR2 are MGHDK and SYGVNS. CDR3 bases: TGTGCCAGCAGTCTATATGACTCCAGCTCCTACAATGAGCAGTTCTTC. This sequence encodes CASSLYDSSSYNEQFF. Complete variable domain (other parts from reference TRBV25-1 and TRBJ2-1): EADIYQTPRYLVIGTGKKITLECSQTMGHDKMYWYQQDPGMELHLIHYSYGVNSTEKGDLSSESTVSRIRTEHFPLTLESARPSHTSQYLCASSLYDSSSYNEQFFGPGTRLTVL.